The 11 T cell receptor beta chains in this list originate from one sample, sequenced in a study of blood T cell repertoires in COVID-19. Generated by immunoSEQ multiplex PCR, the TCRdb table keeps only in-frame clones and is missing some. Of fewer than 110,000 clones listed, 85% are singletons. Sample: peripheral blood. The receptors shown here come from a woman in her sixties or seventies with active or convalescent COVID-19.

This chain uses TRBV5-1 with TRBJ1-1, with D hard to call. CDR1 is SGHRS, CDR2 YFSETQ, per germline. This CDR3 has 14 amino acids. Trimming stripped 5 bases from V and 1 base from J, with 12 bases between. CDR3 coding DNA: TGCGCCAGCAGTCGAACAACAGAGAACACTGAAGCTTTCTTT. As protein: CASSRTTENTEAFF. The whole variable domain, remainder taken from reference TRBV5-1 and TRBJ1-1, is KAGVTQTPRYLIKTRGQQVTLSCSPISGHRSVSWYQQTPGQGLQFLFEYFSETQRNKGNFPGRFSGRQFSNSRSEMNVSTLELGDSALYLCASSRTTENTEAFFGQGTRLTVV.

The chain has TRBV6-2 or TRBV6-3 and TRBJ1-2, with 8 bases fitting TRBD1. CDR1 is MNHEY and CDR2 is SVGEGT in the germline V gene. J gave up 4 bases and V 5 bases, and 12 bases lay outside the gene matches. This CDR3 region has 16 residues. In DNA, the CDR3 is TGTGCCAGCAGTAAGAACCCGGACAGGGTCGGCTATGGCTACACCTTC. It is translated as CASSKNPDRVGYGYTF.

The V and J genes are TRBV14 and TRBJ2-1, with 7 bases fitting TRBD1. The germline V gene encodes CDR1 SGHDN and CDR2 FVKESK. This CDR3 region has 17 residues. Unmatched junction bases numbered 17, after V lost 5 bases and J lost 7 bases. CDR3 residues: CASSVDRVRSLENEQFF. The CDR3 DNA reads TGTGCCAGCAGCGTAGACAGGGTCCGGTCCTTGGAGAATGAGCAGTTCTTC.

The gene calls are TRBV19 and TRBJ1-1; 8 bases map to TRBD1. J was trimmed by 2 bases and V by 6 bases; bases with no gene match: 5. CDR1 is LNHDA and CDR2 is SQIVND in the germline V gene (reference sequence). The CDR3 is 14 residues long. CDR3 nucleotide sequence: TGTGCCAGTAGGACAGGGGACCCAAACACTGAAGCTTTCTTT. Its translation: CASRTGDPNTEAFF.

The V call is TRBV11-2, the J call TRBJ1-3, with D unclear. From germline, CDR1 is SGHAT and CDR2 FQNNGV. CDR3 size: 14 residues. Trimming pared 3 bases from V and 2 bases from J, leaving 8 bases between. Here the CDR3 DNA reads TGTGCCAGCAGCTTCGCAGGCCCTGGAAACACCATATATTTT. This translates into CASSFAGPGNTIYF.

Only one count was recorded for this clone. The CDR3 DNA follows: TGTGCCAGCAGCCAAACAGGGGGGTATGGCTACACCTTC. Protein product: CASSQTGGYGYTF. The genes are TRBV11-3 and TRBJ1-2; 8 nucleotides match TRBD1. CDR1 and CDR2 (germline): SGHNT, YENEEA. The CDR3 covers 13 residues. V lost 5 bases to trimming and J lost 5 bases; unmatched junction nucleotides: 4.

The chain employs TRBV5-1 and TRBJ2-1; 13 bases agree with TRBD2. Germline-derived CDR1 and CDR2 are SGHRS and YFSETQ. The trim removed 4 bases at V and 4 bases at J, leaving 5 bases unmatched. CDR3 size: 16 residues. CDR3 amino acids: CASSETSGGFYNEQFF. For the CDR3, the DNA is TGCGCCAGCAGCGAGACTAGCGGGGGGTTTTACAATGAGCAGTTCTTC.

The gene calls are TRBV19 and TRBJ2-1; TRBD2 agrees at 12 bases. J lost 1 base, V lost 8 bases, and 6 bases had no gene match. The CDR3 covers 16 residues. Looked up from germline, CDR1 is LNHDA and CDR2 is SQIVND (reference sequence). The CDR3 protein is CASQTSGRLSYNEQFF. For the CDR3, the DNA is TGTGCCAGTCAGACTAGCGGGAGATTATCCTACAATGAGCAGTTCTTC.

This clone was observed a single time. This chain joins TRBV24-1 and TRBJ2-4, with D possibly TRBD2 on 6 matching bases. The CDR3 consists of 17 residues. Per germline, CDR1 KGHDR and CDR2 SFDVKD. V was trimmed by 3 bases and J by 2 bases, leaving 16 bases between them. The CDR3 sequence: CATSDNRDSTPKNIQYF. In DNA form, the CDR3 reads TGTGCCACCAGTGATAACCGGGACTCAACCCCCAAAAACATTCAGTACTTC.

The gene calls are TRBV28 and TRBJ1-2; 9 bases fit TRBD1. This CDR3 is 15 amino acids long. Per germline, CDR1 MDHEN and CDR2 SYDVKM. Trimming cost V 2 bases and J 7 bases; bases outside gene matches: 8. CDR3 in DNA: TGTGCCAGCAGTTTAGCGAAGGACAGGGGAATTGGCTACACCTTC. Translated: CASSLAKDRGIGYTF.

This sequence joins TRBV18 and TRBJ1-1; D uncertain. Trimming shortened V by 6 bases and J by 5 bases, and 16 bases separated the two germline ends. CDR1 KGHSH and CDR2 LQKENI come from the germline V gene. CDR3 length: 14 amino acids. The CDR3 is CASSPGVDATEAFF. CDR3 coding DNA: TGTGCCAGCTCCCCAGGAGTGGATGCGACTGAAGCTTTCTTT.